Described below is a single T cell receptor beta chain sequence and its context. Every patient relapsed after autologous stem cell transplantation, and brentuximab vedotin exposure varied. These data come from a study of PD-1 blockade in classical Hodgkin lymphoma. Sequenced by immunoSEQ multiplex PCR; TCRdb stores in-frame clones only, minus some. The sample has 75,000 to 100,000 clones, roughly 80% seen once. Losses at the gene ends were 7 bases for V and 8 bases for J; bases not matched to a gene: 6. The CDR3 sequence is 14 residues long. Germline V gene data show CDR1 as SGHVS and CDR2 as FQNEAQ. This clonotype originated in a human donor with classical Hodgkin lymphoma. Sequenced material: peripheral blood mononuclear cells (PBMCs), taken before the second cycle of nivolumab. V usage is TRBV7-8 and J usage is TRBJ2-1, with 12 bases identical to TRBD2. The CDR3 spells CASTRLAGADEQFF. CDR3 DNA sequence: TGTGCCAGCACCAGACTAGCGGGAGCTGATGAGCAGTTCTTC.